The 30 T cell receptor beta chains below were found in one sample sequenced in a study of blood T cell repertoires in COVID-19. Libraries were prepared by immunoSEQ multiplex PCR; TCRdb keeps only in-frame clonotypes and omits some of them. The repertoire holds about 74,000 clones, 90% seen once, with about 1.5% in the top ten. Input material: peripheral blood. The receptors stem from a man aged 45-65 years with acute or convalescent COVID-19.

The chain employs TRBV15 and TRBJ1-5; no clear D. V was cut by 0 bases and J by 2 bases, with 8 bases left in between. This CDR3 has 15 residues. The V gene's germline CDR1 is LNHNV and CDR2 YYDKDF (reference sequence). CDR3 nucleotides: TGTGCCACCAGCAGAGACCGAGCCCGCAATCAGCCCCAGCATTTT. Translating it yields CATSRDRARNQPQHF. The full variable domain, rest sourced from reference TRBV15 and TRBJ1-5, is DAMVIQNPRYQVTQFGKPVTLSCSQTLNHNVMYWYQQKSSQAPKLLFHYYDKDFNNEADTPDNFQSRRPNTSFCFLDIRSPGLGDTAMYLCATSRDRARNQPQHFGDGTRLSIL.

The chain carries TRBV19 and TRBJ2-1; 9 bases agree with TRBD2. The germline V gene encodes CDR1 LNHDA and CDR2 SQIVND (reference sequence). J lost 7 bases, V lost 3 bases, and 7 bases had no gene match. This CDR3 contains 15 residues. CDR3 DNA sequence: TGTGCCAGTAGTATCCTAGCGGGAACTAATAATGAGCAGTTCTTC. It encodes CASSILAGTNNEQFF. Full variable domain (outside the CDR3, taken from reference TRBV19 and TRBJ2-1): DGGITQSPKYLFRKEGQNVTLSCEQNLNHDAMYWYRQDPGQGLRLIYYSQIVNDFQKGDIAEGYSVSREKKESFPLTVTSAQKNPTAFYLCASSILAGTNNEQFFGPGTRLTVL.

This sequence joins TRBV5-1 and TRBJ1-2; D possibly corresponds to TRBD1 (5 bases). V was clipped by 2 bases and J by 8 bases, with 10 bases between them. Germline V lookup: CDR1 SGHRS, CDR2 YFSETQ. The CDR3 extends over 12 amino acids. The CDR3 sequence is CASSFQGGGYTF. The DNA of the CDR3 is TGCGCCAGCAGCTTCCAGGGTGGCGGCTACACCTTC.

The chain combines TRBV6-4 with TRBJ2-3; tentative D call: TRBD2 (7 bases). V gave up 8 bases and J gave up 2 bases, with 17 bases separating them. Germline loops: CDR1 MRHNA, CDR2 SNTAGT. This CDR3 spans 15 amino acids. This chain's CDR3 is CASSPGRGATDTQYF. The DNA of the CDR3 is TGTGCCAGCTCCCCTGGCCGGGGGGCCACAGATACGCAGTATTTT.

The gene calls are TRBV7-2 and TRBJ2-1, with a tentative D call TRBD2 (5 bases). Germline values: CDR1 SGHTA, CDR2 FQGNSA. Between the trimmed V and J ends, which lost 2 bases and 8 bases, there was a span of 10 bases. The CDR3 length is 13 residues. The CDR3 region has the DNA TGTGCCAGCAGCTTAAGGGAGACCCATGAGCAGTTCTTC. Protein sequence: CASSLRETHEQFF.

J is TRBJ2-1 and V is TRBV6-2 or TRBV6-3; TRBD2 might be the D (6 bases). The CDR3 sequence is 16 residues long. V was shortened by 0 bases and J by 6 bases, with 15 bases between the two germline ends. The germline V gene encodes CDR1 MNHEY and CDR2 SVGEGT. The CDR3 here is CASSYSTRDSGNEQFF. CDR3 bases: TGTGCCAGCAGTTACTCCACTAGGGACTCAGGCAATGAGCAGTTCTTC.

This clone was observed a handful of times. The chain joins TRBV25-1 to TRBJ2-1, with 10 bases identical to TRBD1. The germline V gene has CDR1 MGHDK and CDR2 SYGVNS. V was clipped by 4 bases and J by 8 bases; unmatched bases: 2. The CDR3 has 13 amino acids. CDR3 DNA sequence: TGTGCCAGCAGTGTGGGACAGGGGTATGAGCAGTTCTTC. It yields the protein CASSVGQGYEQFF.

The chain combines TRBV11-3 with TRBJ2-3; 7 bases are a match to TRBD2. Germline V gene data show CDR1 as SGHNT and CDR2 as YENEEA. After removal of 3 bases from V and 2 bases from J, the junction contained 2 bases not matched to a gene. The CDR3 is made up of 14 amino acids. The CDR3 loop reads CASSLSGVTDTQYF. The CDR3 DNA is TGTGCCAGCAGCTTGAGCGGGGTCACAGATACGCAGTATTTT.

The chain employs TRBV6-4 and TRBJ2-7; 7 bases line up with TRBD2. Germline V gives CDR1 MRHNA, CDR2 SNTAGT. Trimming cost V 6 bases and J 4 bases; bases outside gene matches: 9. CDR3 length equals 14 residues. This CDR3 is CASSWGGGSYEQYV. CDR3 DNA sequence: TGTGCCAGCAGCTGGGGGGGTGGGTCATACGAGCAGTACGTC.

As DNA, the CDR3 is TGTGCCAGCAGTCACAAGAATTCACCCCTCCACTTT. This sequence encodes CASSHKNSPLHF. The rearrangement joins TRBV6-4 to TRBJ1-6; D gene unclear. This CDR3 is 12 amino acids long. Germline V CDR1 and CDR2: MRHNA, SNTAGT. The V gene lost 5 bases and the J gene lost 7 bases, with 6 bases spanning the gap.

This clone was observed a single time. This chain uses TRBV29-1 with TRBJ2-3; D not resolved. Germline CDR1 is SQVTM and CDR2 is ANQGSEA. Trimming stripped 8 bases from V and 1 base from J, with 13 bases between. The CDR3 totals 13 residues. CDR3 loop: CSPRLTRTDTQYF. The CDR3 DNA reads as TGCAGCCCGAGACTCACCCGCACAGATACGCAGTATTTT.

CDR3 amino acids: CSVAPGTDTQYF. The CDR3 DNA is TGCAGCGTTGCCCCCGGCACAGATACGCAGTATTTT. V gene TRBV29-1 combines with J gene TRBJ2-3; D gene unclear. The germline CDR1 and CDR2 sequences are SQVTM and ANQGSEA. Between the trimmed V and J ends, which lost 4 bases and 1 base, there was a span of 6 bases. This CDR3 spans 12 amino acids.

This clone is labeled as medium-sized. For the CDR3, the DNA is TGTGCCAGCAGCCAGGGCCCCACCGGGGAGCTGTTTTTT. Translation gives CASSQGPTGELFF. This chain connects TRBV11-2 to TRBJ2-2; tentatively, D is TRBD1 (5 bases). Germline V gene data show CDR1 as SGHAT and CDR2 as FQNNGV. The CDR3 has 13 amino acids. V lost 5 bases, J lost 4 bases, and 8 bases lay in between.

The gene calls are TRBV4-3 and TRBJ1-2; D is perhaps TRBD1 (5 bases). Between the trimmed V and J ends, which lost 1 base and 0 bases, there was a span of 9 bases. CDR1 and CDR2 from the germline V gene are LGHNA and YSLEER. This CDR3 region has 15 residues. CDR3 sequence reads: CASSQVGGSNYGYTF. DNA for the CDR3: TGCGCCAGCAGCCAAGTGGGGGGATCTAACTATGGCTACACCTTC.

The chain has TRBV18 and TRBJ2-7, with 12 bases that match TRBD2. The ends lost 3 bases at V and 6 bases at J; junction bases unmatched: 6. This CDR3 has 15 amino acids. The V gene's germline CDR1 is KGHSH and CDR2 LQKENI. The DNA for the CDR3 is TGTGCCAGCTCACCCGAACTAGCGGGAGGCACCGAGCAGTACTTC. It yields the protein CASSPELAGGTEQYF.

This clone turned up a few times. The CDR3 loop is CASSFGQGADDTQYF. The CDR3 nucleotides are TGTGCCAGCAGCTTCGGTCAGGGGGCCGATGATACGCAGTATTTT. V gene TRBV11-2 combines with J gene TRBJ2-3; 8 bases map to TRBD1. The CDR3 runs 15 residues. The junction had 8 bases not matched to a gene; V was cut back by 3 bases and J by 6 bases. CDR1 and CDR2 from the germline V gene are SGHAT and FQNNGV.

This clone appeared once. The chain has TRBV7-8 and TRBJ2-3, with TRBD2 identical over 7 bases. Germline values: CDR1 SGHVS, CDR2 FQNEAQ. After removal of 1 base from V and 4 bases from J, the junction contained 11 bases not matched to a gene. This CDR3 is built from 17 residues. CDR3: CASSLGGGGKGADTQYF. The DNA for the CDR3 is TGTGCCAGCAGCTTAGGGGGCGGGGGTAAAGGGGCAGATACGCAGTATTTT.

In DNA, the CDR3 is TGCAGCGGGGGACAGGCAACTGAAGCTTTCTTT. It codes for CSGGQATEAFF. V and J are TRBV29-1 and TRBJ1-1; TRBD1 matches 8 bases. The CDR3 has 11 amino acids. The trim removed 7 bases at V and 5 bases at J, leaving 3 bases unmatched. Germline V gives CDR1 SQVTM, CDR2 ANQGSEA.

V is TRBV14 and J is TRBJ2-7; 10 bases match TRBD1. With 3 bases clipped from V and 5 bases from J, the junction kept 16 bases outside the gene matches. CDR1 and CDR2 from the germline V gene are SGHDN and FVKESK. The CDR3 loop spans 18 amino acids. The CDR3 loop reads CASSQRTGGLIGNNEQYF. The CDR3 nucleotides read TGTGCCAGCAGCCAGCGGACAGGGGGATTGATAGGTAACAACGAGCAGTACTTC.

This clone was detected only a few times. This chain joins TRBV24-1 and TRBJ2-2; 8 bases map to TRBD1. Trimming cost V 1 base and J 1 base; bases outside gene matches: 1. This CDR3 spans 16 amino acids. CDR1 and CDR2 from the germline V gene are KGHDR and SFDVKD. CDR3 loop: CATSDFGTGNTGELFF. In DNA, the CDR3 is TGTGCCACCAGTGATTTCGGGACAGGGAACACCGGGGAGCTGTTTTTT.

The rearrangement links TRBV7-8 to TRBJ2-2; TRBD1 might be the D (6 bases). Germline V lookup: CDR1 SGHVS, CDR2 FQNEAQ. This CDR3 has 13 amino acids. V lost 5 bases, J lost 6 bases, and 10 bases lay in between. The CDR3, as DNA: TGTGCCAGCAGCCCGAGGGGGTCCGGGGAGCTGTTTTTT. It specifies CASSPRGSGELFF.

This clone appeared a single time. V gene TRBV5-1 combines with J gene TRBJ1-1; D possibly corresponds to TRBD1 (5 bases). V was pared by 5 bases and J by 5 bases, with 16 bases between. The CDR3 consists of 14 residues. CDR1 and CDR2 (germline): SGHRS, YFSETQ. Here the CDR3 reads CASSTGGVGTEAFF. The DNA of the CDR3 is TGCGCCAGCAGTACCGGGGGGGTAGGAACTGAAGCTTTCTTT.

The V gene is TRBV15, the J gene TRBJ1-1; 7 bases match TRBD1. Germline-derived CDR1 and CDR2 are LNHNV and YYDKDF (reference sequence). Trimming at V came to 2 bases and at J to 1 base, leaving 1 base not matched to a gene. This CDR3 is 14 amino acids long. In DNA, the CDR3 is TGTGCCACCAGCAGAAACAGGGGGAACACTGAAGCTTTCTTT. It specifies CATSRNRGNTEAFF.

This rearrangement joins TRBV6-6 to TRBJ2-2; 10 bases align to TRBD1. The CDR3 runs 15 residues. Germline lookup yields CDR1 MNHNY and CDR2 SVGAGI (reference sequence). V shed 6 bases, J shed 2 bases, and the junction held 3 bases outside the gene matches. The CDR3 sequence: CASRRDRGNTGELFF. CDR3 bases: TGTGCCAGCAGGAGGGACAGGGGCAACACCGGGGAGCTGTTTTTT.

The chain recombines TRBV19 with TRBJ2-2; perhaps TRBD1 as D (6 bases). Trimming took off 4 bases at V and 2 bases at J, with 8 bases between the two ends. The germline V gene has CDR1 LNHDA and CDR2 SQIVND (reference sequence). This CDR3 is 14 amino acids long. CDR3 amino acids: CASSRTVNTGELFF. CDR3 nucleotides: TGTGCCAGTAGTAGGACAGTAAACACCGGGGAGCTGTTTTTT.

The chain joins TRBV2 to TRBJ2-1; tentatively, D is TRBD2 (5 bases). Trimming took 3 bases from V and 9 from J, leaving 9 bases between them. The CDR3 loop spans 12 amino acids. Looked up from germline, CDR1 is SNHLY and CDR2 is FYNNEI. The CDR3, as DNA: TGTGCCAGCAGTGAGTTCGCGGGTGAGCAGTTCTTC. This gives the protein CASSEFAGEQFF.

The chain links TRBV3-1 (or the pseudogene TRBV3-2) to TRBJ1-2; D not resolved. V shed 0 bases and J shed 4 bases, with 9 bases lying between them. This CDR3 region has 14 residues. Germline V gene sequence: CDR1 LGHDT, CDR2 YNNKEL (reference sequence). The DNA for the CDR3 is TGTGCCAGCAGCCAAGATTACAGCGGCTATGGCTACACCTTC. It translates to CASSQDYSGYGYTF.

The V call is TRBV5-6, the J call TRBJ2-5; 9 bases fit TRBD1. Unmatched junction bases numbered 5, after V lost 4 bases and J lost 4 bases. The germline V gene has CDR1 SGHDT and CDR2 YYEEEE. This CDR3 region has 14 residues. The CDR3 here is CASSPTGGGETQYF. The DNA of the CDR3 is TGTGCCAGCAGCCCGACAGGGGGTGGAGAGACCCAGTACTTC.

V is TRBV29-1 and J is TRBJ1-2, with a possible D match to TRBD1 (5 bases). The germline V gene has CDR1 SQVTM and CDR2 ANQGSEA. The CDR3 sequence is 13 residues long. V lost 7 bases and J 0 bases, leaving 12 bases between the germline ends. The CDR3 loop is CSANLQANYGYTF. The CDR3 nucleotides are TGCAGCGCCAACCTACAGGCTAACTATGGCTACACCTTC.

The chain couples TRBV7-9 to TRBJ1-1; the D is unclear. Deletions cut 8 bases from V and 0 bases from J, with 13 bases between. The CDR3 sequence is 14 residues long. The germline V gene has CDR1 SEHNR and CDR2 FQNEAQ (reference sequence). The CDR3 is CASLGLMLNTEAFF. Here the CDR3 DNA reads TGTGCCAGCCTCGGACTGATGCTGAACACTGAAGCTTTCTTT.